This entry lists 8 T cell receptor beta chains sequenced from one sample in a study of blood T cells in healthy people across ages. Together with a sample-barcoded 5' primer, a J-beta primer mix was included in a second PCR lasting about 6 to 11 cycles. In TCRdb, the 5' RACE reads were re-called with MiXCR into one record per CDR3 protein. Of about 1,400,000 distinct CDR3 sequences listed, roughly 40% are singletons. What was sequenced was blood. These receptors were collected from a woman aged 18-29 years in good health.

V gene TRBV12-3 or TRBV12-4 combines with J gene TRBJ2-7, with D hard to call. The CDR3 loop spans 15 amino acids. V lost 6 bases and J 2 bases, leaving 17 bases between the germline ends. CDR3 in DNA: TGTGCCAGCAGAAAGGAGAGGCCCAGTACCTACGAGCAGTACTTC. Protein sequence: CASRKERPSTYEQYF.

This clonotype was observed a handful of times. The chain is built from TRBV14 and TRBJ2-5; D gene ambiguous. The CDR3 contains 13 residues. Germline CDR1 SGHDN, CDR2 FVKESK. Trimming took 1 base from V and 5 from J, leaving 8 bases between them. The CDR3 coding sequence is TGTGCCAGCAGCCAAGGGAGCGTCGAGACCCAGTACTTC. Residues: CASSQGSVETQYF.

This rearrangement joins TRBV12-5 to TRBJ2-1, with D unresolved. V was clipped by 4 bases and J by 1 base, with 11 bases between them. Looked up from germline, CDR1 is LGHNT and CDR2 is FRNRAP. The CDR3 extends over 15 amino acids. CDR3 sequence (DNA): TGTGCTAGTGGTTCTGTACTGGGGTCCTACAATGAGCAGTTCTTC. This gives the protein CASGSVLGSYNEQFF.

The chain joins TRBV6-6 to TRBJ1-5; weak D call: TRBD1 (5 bases). V lost 4 bases and J 1 base, leaving 8 bases between the germline ends. Germline values: CDR1 MNHNY, CDR2 SVGAGI (reference sequence). The CDR3 sequence is 14 residues long. Written as DNA, the CDR3 is TGTGCCAGCAGTTCCCCAGGGAGCAATCAGCCCCAGCATTTT. It specifies CASSSPGSNQPQHF.

The rearrangement joins TRBV3-1 to TRBJ2-1, with D possibly being TRBD1 or TRBD2 (7 bases each). Germline V gene lookup returns CDR1 LGHDT and CDR2 YNNKEL (reference sequence). CDR3 size: 12 residues. Trimming took off 8 bases at V and 6 bases at J, with 11 bases between the two ends. In nucleotides, the CDR3 is TGTGCCAGCGCCAGGGGGGGCAATGAGCAGTTCTTC. Translated, it gives CASARGGNEQFF.

This clonotype has more than one count but fewer than ten. The chain joins TRBV7-2 to TRBJ2-5; D gene uncertain. The closer fit of TRBJ2-7 to the DNA end suggests the J call may be wrong. The length of the CDR3 is 13 residues. Germline CDR1 and CDR2: SGHTA and FQGNSA. The chain's CDR3 is CASSLKVANEQYF. In nucleotides, the CDR3 is TGTGCCAGCAGCTTAAAGGTGGCAAACGAGCAGTACTTC.

This clonotype was seen once. The genes are TRBV27 and TRBJ1-4; D unclear. The CDR3 is 13 residues long. Germline CDR1 is MNHEY and CDR2 is SMNVEV (reference sequence). The germline V and J ends were trimmed by 8 bases and 8 bases, with 15 bases remaining between them. The CDR3 nucleotides read TGTGCCAGCGGTCGGCTGCAGTCCGAAAAACTGTTTTTT. This translates into CASGRLQSEKLFF.

J is TRBJ1-4 and V is TRBV20-1, with TRBD1 identical over 10 bases. Germline V CDR1 and CDR2: DFQATT, SNEGSKA (reference sequence). This CDR3 has 15 amino acids. J lost 6 bases, V lost 4 bases, and 8 bases had no gene match. CDR3 loop: CSAKKSGTGDEKLFF. CDR3 bases: TGCAGTGCTAAAAAGTCCGGGACAGGGGATGAAAAACTGTTTTTT.